Described below is a single T cell receptor beta chain sequence and its context. Its antigen is unknown. The assay was immunoSEQ multiplex PCR, and TCRdb's table has in-frame clones only and misses some. Of roughly 15,000 clones listed, about 61% are singletons. This sample was included in a study of neoadjuvant anti-PD-1 for oral cavity cancer. At the level of the study: Patients without progression received a fourth nivolumab dose around day 43, then surgical resection on days 50-56.

No culture or expansion preceded analysis of these blood cells. General study findings and limits: Each response group had just three patients in TCR analyses. Non-responders to neoadjuvant nivolumab had significantly more clonal PBMC T cells than responders.

The CDR3 totals 19 residues. With 0 bases removed from V and 4 bases from J, the gap between germline ends came to 24 bases. The germline CDR1 and CDR2 sequences are MRHNA and SNTAGT. The sequence was collected from a person aged 35-80 years with oral cavity squamous cell carcinoma. Source: PBMCs, taken before nivolumab (anti-PD-1) treatment. The genes are TRBV6-4 and TRBJ1-1; D possibly corresponds to TRBD1 (5 bases). Here the CDR3 DNA reads TGTGCCAGCAGTGACTCGAAATCATCAGGGCCTACCGGGAGCACTGAAGCTTTCTTT. The encoded protein is CASSDSKSSGPTGSTEAFF.